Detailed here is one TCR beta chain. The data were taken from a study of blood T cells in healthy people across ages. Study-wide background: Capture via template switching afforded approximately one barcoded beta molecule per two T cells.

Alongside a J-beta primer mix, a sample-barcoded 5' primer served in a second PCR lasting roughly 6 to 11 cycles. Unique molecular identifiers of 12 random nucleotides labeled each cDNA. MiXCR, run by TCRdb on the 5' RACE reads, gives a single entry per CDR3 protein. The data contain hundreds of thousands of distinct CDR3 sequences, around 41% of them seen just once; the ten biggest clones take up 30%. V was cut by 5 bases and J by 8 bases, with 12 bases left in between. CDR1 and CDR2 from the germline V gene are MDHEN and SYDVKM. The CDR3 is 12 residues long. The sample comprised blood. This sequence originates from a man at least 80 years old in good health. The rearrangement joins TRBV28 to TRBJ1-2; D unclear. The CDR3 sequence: CASSSTRRGYTF. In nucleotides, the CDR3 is TGTGCCAGCAGTAGCACTCGGAGGGGCTACACCTTC.